These 9 T cell receptor beta chains share one sample of origin, sequenced in a study of vaccination and CD4 T cells after COVID-19. The assay that was used to sequence DNA from cultured CD4+ T cells was the Oncomine TCR Beta short-read assay. Each CDR3 protein is one row after TCRdb ran MiXCR on the PCR reads. The sample holds several thousand distinct CDR3 sequences, 40% to 55% seen once. This sample's treatment: approximately 9-day PBMC culture with coronavirus spike peptide pools or control peptides (ViraFEST assay). Gathered ahead of the COVID-19 pandemic (2011-2018) were the CD4+ T cells of the unexposed donor. Antigens of these TCRs are unknown. The sequenced sample was CD4+ T cells from blood, cultured in vitro. The receptor set was obtained from a human donor in good health.

This sequence joins TRBV25-1 and TRBJ1-6; no reliable D call. There are 14 residues in the CDR3. The V gene lost 1 base and the J gene lost 7 bases, with 8 bases spanning the gap. The germline V gene encodes CDR1 MGHDK and CDR2 SYGVNS. The CDR3 protein is CASSEFDINSPLHF. CDR3 nucleotide sequence: TGTGCCAGCAGTGAATTTGACATCAATTCACCCCTCCACTTT.

This chain uses TRBV21-1 with TRBJ1-2; TRBD1 was called by the table and not checked on the DNA. TRBV21-1 is a documented pseudogene. This CDR3 region has 14 residues. The chain's CDR3 is CASGTGTGGYGYTF. The CDR3 coding sequence is TGTGCCAGCGGAACCGGGACAGGGGGCTATGGCTACACCTTC.

V is TRBV5-6 and J is TRBJ1-2, with D hard to call. V was shortened by 6 bases and J by 0 bases, with 6 bases between the two germline ends. CDR3 length equals 12 residues. The germline V gene has CDR1 SGHDT and CDR2 YYEEEE. As DNA, the CDR3 is TGTGCCAGCACGAAAGCTAACTATGGCTACACCTTC. The encoded protein is CASTKANYGYTF.

This clonotype has just a few counts. Written as DNA, the CDR3 is TGTGCCAGCAGCCTCTATGGGGGTGACTATGGCTACACCTTC. It translates to CASSLYGGDYGYTF. V is TRBV7-2 and J is TRBJ1-2; D may be TRBD1 (5 bases). V lost 5 bases to trimming and J lost 3 bases, with 13 bases between them. The CDR3 covers 14 residues. The V gene's germline CDR1 is SGHTA and CDR2 FQGNSA.

This clonotype was picked up a small number of times. The rearrangement uses TRBV27 and TRBJ1-2, with 7 bases identical to TRBD1. This CDR3 is built from 14 residues. V lost 5 bases to trimming and J lost 6 bases; unmatched junction nucleotides: 9. Germline CDR1 MNHEY, CDR2 SMNVEV (reference sequence). The CDR3 reads CASSPLDRADGYTF. The CDR3 DNA reads TGTGCCAGCAGTCCACTCGACAGGGCCGATGGCTACACCTTC.

Only a few counts were recorded for this clonotype. The rearrangement links TRBV7-9 to TRBJ1-5, with a weak D call TRBD1 (5 bases). Germline V lookup: CDR1 SEHNR, CDR2 FQNEAQ (reference sequence). The CDR3 consists of 17 residues. V lost 1 base, J lost 2 bases, and 15 bases lay in between. The CDR3 reads CASSLGLGEGRNQPQHF. The CDR3 bases are TGTGCCAGCAGCTTAGGTTTAGGGGAGGGGCGCAATCAGCCCCAGCATTTT.

The chain is built from TRBV5-4 and TRBJ1-2; tentatively, D is TRBD1 (6 bases). The CDR3 runs to 14 residues. CDR1 is SGHNT and CDR2 is YYREEE in the germline V gene (reference sequence). The V end lost 4 bases, the J end lost 7 bases, and 17 bases lay between the germline ends. Here the CDR3 reads CASSNLDSPRGYTF. The CDR3 region has the DNA TGTGCCAGCAGCAACCTGGACAGCCCGCGTGGCTACACCTTC.

The chain uses TRBV7-6 and TRBJ1-2, with D perhaps matching TRBD1 (5 bases). The CDR3 has 13 residues. CDR1 is SGHVS and CDR2 is FNYEAQ in the germline V gene. V gave up 5 bases and J gave up 3 bases, with 10 bases separating them. The CDR3 here is CASSPGWDYGYTF. The CDR3, as DNA: TGTGCCAGCAGCCCAGGGTGGGACTATGGCTACACCTTC.

The chain has TRBV15 and TRBJ2-1; no clear D. Deletions cut 3 bases from V and 5 bases from J, with 2 bases between. Germline lookup yields CDR1 LNHNV and CDR2 YYDKDF (reference sequence). The CDR3 runs 11 residues. CDR3 sequence reads: CATSRDNEQFF. CDR3 nucleotide sequence: TGTGCCACCAGCAGGGACAATGAGCAGTTCTTC.